The present entry profiles one TCR beta chain with its context. Its target is unknown. This sample was included in a study of blood T cells in healthy people across ages. Primers used in a second PCR of roughly 7 to 12 cycles were a sample-barcoded 5' primer and a J-beta primer mix. Tagging of each cDNA molecule was performed by a template-switch adaptor with 12 random nucleotides. One entry per CDR3 protein, called by TCRdb with MiXCR from the 5' RACE reads. The data contain 600,000 to 800,000 distinct CDR3 sequences, under 25% of them seen just once; the ten biggest clones take up roughly 3.4%. Regarding the study as a whole: A greater number of naive CD4+ cells and higher diversity distinguished long-lived donors from aged donors. Diversity estimates from one million T cells were considered underestimates.

The sample comprised blood. The TCR originated in a man in his sixties or seventies in good health.

The CDR3: CASSRDSIYEQYF. For the CDR3, the DNA is TGTGCCAGCAGCCGGGACAGCATCTACGAGCAGTACTTC. V usage is TRBV2 and J usage is TRBJ2-7; 7 bases are a match to TRBD1. CDR3 length: 13 residues. Germline assignment: CDR1 SNHLY and CDR2 FYNNEI. V lost 6 bases and J lost 3; bases outside the gene matches: 5.